This paragraph covers one T cell receptor (beta chain) sequence. CDR3 length: 13 residues. Germline V gene lookup returns CDR1 SGDLS and CDR2 YYNGEE. The V gene lost 0 bases and the J gene lost 10 bases, with 13 bases spanning the gap. A multiplex PCR was run with 60 Vbeta primers and 13 Jbeta primers. Profiled with immunoSEQ multiplex PCR; TCRdb holds only in-frame clones, not every one. The sample contains some 220,000 clones, about 80% of which appear only once. This record comes from a study of cytomegalovirus exposure and HLA in healthy donors. Source material: PBMCs. This rearrangement joins TRBV9 to TRBJ1-1; D remains unclear. The TCR comes from a woman aged 55-70 years in good health and CMV-seropositive. CDR3 DNA sequence: TGTGCCAGCAGCGTAGATCAGAATTCGGGAGCTTTCTTT. It codes for CASSVDQNSGAFF.